Below are 12 T cell receptor beta chains sequenced from a single sample in a study of blood T cells in healthy people across ages. With a J-beta primer mix and a sample-barcoded 5' primer, a second PCR ran roughly 6 to 11 cycles. One entry per CDR3 protein results from TCRdb running MiXCR on the 5' RACE reads. The data contain approximately 360,000 distinct CDR3 sequences, roughly half of them singletons. The specimen was blood. The receptor set was obtained from a man in his sixties in good health.

The rearrangement joins TRBV25-1 to TRBJ2-3, with 7 positions matching TRBD1. The CDR3 has 19 residues. V shed 5 bases and J 0 bases; nucleotides not matched to a gene: 17. The V gene's germline CDR1 is MGHDK and CDR2 SYGVNS. CDR3: CASSSPRGGLAYSTDTQYF. In DNA, the CDR3 is TGTGCCAGCAGTTCCCCGAGAGGGGGCCTCGCTTATAGCACAGATACGCAGTATTTT.

This clonotype was recorded only once. The CDR3 protein is CASFDREEKLFF. In DNA, the CDR3 is TGTGCCAGTTTTGACAGGGAAGAAAAACTGTTTTTT. The gene calls are TRBV28 and TRBJ1-4; TRBD1 aligns across 7 bases. The ends lost 9 bases at V and 8 bases at J; junction bases unmatched: 6. The CDR3 sequence is 12 residues long. Germline loops: CDR1 MDHEN, CDR2 SYDVKM.

This clonotype was observed once. V usage is TRBV29-1 and J usage is TRBJ2-7; D possibly corresponds to TRBD1 (5 bases). The CDR3 loop spans 14 amino acids. V lost 4 bases and J lost 2, with 15 bases in between. Germline V gene data show CDR1 as SQVTM and CDR2 as ANQGSEA. The CDR3 protein is CSVVVGLQAYEQYF. CDR3 bases: TGCAGCGTTGTTGTGGGGCTTCAAGCCTACGAGCAGTACTTC.

This clonotype was counted many times. The rearrangement links TRBV7-2 to TRBJ2-3; 13 bases match TRBD2. CDR1 SGHTA and CDR2 FQGNSA come from the germline V gene. This CDR3 is 16 amino acids long. The V segment lost 4 bases and the J segment 8 bases; nucleotides outside the gene matches: 9. CDR3 in DNA: TGTGCCAGCAGCTCTGGACTAGCGGGAGTTAGCAGTACGCAGTATTTT. Translating gives CASSSGLAGVSSTQYF.

The sample holds a few counts of this clonotype. The chain has TRBV27 and TRBJ2-5; D gene ambiguous. Looked up from germline, CDR1 is MNHEY and CDR2 is SMNVEV (reference sequence). V shed 4 bases and J shed 2 bases, with 8 bases lying between them. The CDR3 length is 13 residues. CDR3 loop: CASSSRRQETQYF. CDR3 bases: TGTGCCAGCAGTTCTCGACGGCAAGAGACCCAGTACTTC.

For this clonotype: A much more abundant neighbour one base away suggests this may be a read error. The V gene is TRBV12-3 or TRBV12-4, the J gene TRBJ2-6; D gene unclear. V lost 3 bases and J lost 0, with 6 bases in between. CDR3 length equals 15 residues. In DNA, the CDR3 is TGTGCCAGCAGTTTTTACAGCTCTGGGGCCAACGTCCTGACTTTC. It yields the protein CASSFYSSGANVLTF.

This clonotype came up a few times. The chain uses TRBV5-5 and TRBJ1-2; perhaps TRBD1 as D (6 bases). V lost 0 bases and J lost 7, with 10 bases in between. The length of the CDR3 is 13 residues. The germline V gene has CDR1 SGHKS and CDR2 YYEKEE (reference sequence). This chain's CDR3 is CASSLDRVVGYTF. The CDR3 coding sequence is TGTGCCAGCAGCTTGGACAGGGTGGTTGGCTACACCTTC. Together with reference TRBV5-5 and TRBJ1-2, the CDR3 gives the full variable domain: DAGVTQSPTHLIKTRGQQVTLRCSPISGHKSVSWYQQVLGQGPQFIFQYYEKEERGRGNFPDRFSARQFPNYSSELNVNALLLGDSALYLCASSLDRVVGYTFGSGTRLTVV.

The rearrangement uses TRBV29-1 and TRBJ1-5; unclear D gene. The CDR3 spans 14 residues. The V end lost 1 base, the J end lost 1 base, and 8 bases lay between the germline ends. CDR1 is SQVTM, CDR2 ANQGSEA, per germline. The CDR3 region is CSVEVVLSNQPQHF. The CDR3 DNA is TGCAGCGTTGAAGTTGTCCTAAGCAATCAGCCCCAGCATTTT.

In its sample, this clonotype was seen a few times. The chain links TRBV3-1 to TRBJ2-7, with D unclear. The germline gives CDR1 LGHDT, CDR2 YNNKEL (reference sequence). The CDR3 totals 12 residues. Between the trimmed V and J ends, which lost 4 bases and 4 bases, there was a span of 8 bases. Here the CDR3 reads CASSLRAYEQYF. The CDR3 DNA reads TGTGCCAGCAGCCTCCGAGCGTACGAGCAGTACTTC.

V is TRBV20-1 and J is TRBJ2-1; D tentatively fits TRBD1 or TRBD2 (7 bases each). Trimming stripped 3 bases from V and 6 bases from J, with 18 bases between. Germline CDR1 DFQATT, CDR2 SNEGSKA (reference sequence). CDR3 length: 15 amino acids. In DNA, the CDR3 is TGCAGTGCTAGTGGTCCAGGGGGGGCGGGCAATGAGCAGTTCTTC. This codes for CSASGPGGAGNEQFF.

Concerning this clonotype: It may be a read error: a sequence one base away is much more abundant. The rearrangement uses TRBV11-1 and TRBJ2-5; D gene unclear. Germline V gene lookup returns CDR1 SGHAT and CDR2 FQDESV (reference sequence). This CDR3 has 13 amino acids. CDR3 DNA sequence: TGTGCCAACAGCTTTGGCTTCCAAGAGACCCAGTACTTC. It is translated as CANSFGFQETQYF.

Turning to this clonotype: A junction boundary mismatches the germline segment, possibly from a read error. The rearrangement links TRBV6-5 to TRBJ2-1; 7 nucleotides match TRBD2. The CDR3 runs 13 residues. Germline V gives CDR1 MNHEY, CDR2 SVGAGI. CDR3 DNA sequence: TGTACCAGCGCCAGGGAGGGGTACAATGAGCAGTTCTTC. It encodes CTSAREGYNEQFF.